This T cell receptor beta chain was recovered during a study of blood T cell repertoires in COVID-19. On the study more broadly: PBMCs, B-cell-depleted T cells, or T cells provided the cDNA or gDNA that made up the material.

Produced via immunoSEQ multiplex PCR; TCRdb's table is partial and in-frame only. The sample carries about 200,000 clones, about four fifths recorded once. Individuals drawn from under 30 US areas were roughly 18 to 89 years old. Categorization into cohorts depended on clinical history that participants reported. Germline V lookup: CDR1 SGHDT, CDR2 YYEEEE. With 0 bases clipped from V and 3 bases from J, the junction kept 3 bases outside the gene matches. The CDR3 totals 15 residues. Sequenced: PBMCs or T cells enriched from blood (not recorded which). The TCR originated in a woman aged 25-40 years who had been exposed to COVID-19. The V and J genes are TRBV5-6 and TRBJ2-1, with 7 bases that match TRBD2. CDR3 DNA sequence: TGTGCCAGCAGCTTGGGACTAGCAGACTACAATGAGCAGTTCTTC. Amino acids: CASSLGLADYNEQFF.